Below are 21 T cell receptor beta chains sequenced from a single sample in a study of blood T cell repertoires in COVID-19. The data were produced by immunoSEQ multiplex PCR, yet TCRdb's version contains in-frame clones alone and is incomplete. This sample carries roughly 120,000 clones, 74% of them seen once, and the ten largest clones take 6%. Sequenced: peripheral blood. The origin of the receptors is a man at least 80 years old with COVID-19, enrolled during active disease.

The CDR3 is CASGRGLYEQYF. In DNA form, the CDR3 reads TGTGCCAGCGGCAGAGGGCTTTATGAGCAGTACTTC. This sequence joins TRBV12-3 or TRBV12-4 and TRBJ2-7; perhaps TRBD2 as D (5 bases). V was cut by 8 bases and J by 7 bases, with 15 bases left in between. The CDR3 loop spans 12 amino acids.

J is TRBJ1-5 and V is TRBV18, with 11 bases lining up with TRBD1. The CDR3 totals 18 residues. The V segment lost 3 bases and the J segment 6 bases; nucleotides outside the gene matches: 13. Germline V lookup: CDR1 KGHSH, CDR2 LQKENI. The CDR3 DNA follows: TGTGCCAGCTCACCTGATCGTCTAGGACAGGGGGCGAGTCAGCCCCAGCATTTT. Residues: CASSPDRLGQGASQPQHF.

The CDR3 DNA sequence: TGCGCCAGCACCCGGGACAGGGAGGTCGATGAGCAGTTCTTC. Its translation is CASTRDREVDEQFF. The chain links TRBV5-1 to TRBJ2-1; 9 bases agree with TRBD1. From germline, CDR1 is SGHRS and CDR2 YFSETQ. J was trimmed by 8 bases and V by 6 bases; bases with no gene match: 9. This CDR3 contains 14 residues.

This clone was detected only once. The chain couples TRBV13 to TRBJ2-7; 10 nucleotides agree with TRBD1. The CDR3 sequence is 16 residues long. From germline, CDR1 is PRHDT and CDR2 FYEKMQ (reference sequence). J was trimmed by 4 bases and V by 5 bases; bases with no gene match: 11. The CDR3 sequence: CASSPEAGTGDYEQYF. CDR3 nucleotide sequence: TGTGCCAGCAGCCCAGAAGCAGGGACAGGGGATTACGAGCAGTACTTC.

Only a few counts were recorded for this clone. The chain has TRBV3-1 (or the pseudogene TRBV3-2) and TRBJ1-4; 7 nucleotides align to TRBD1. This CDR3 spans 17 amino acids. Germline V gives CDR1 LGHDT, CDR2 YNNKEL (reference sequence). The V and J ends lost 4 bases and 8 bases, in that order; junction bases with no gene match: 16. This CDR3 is CASSRRTLGTVGEKLFF. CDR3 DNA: TGTGCCAGCAGCCGACGGACCTTAGGGACAGTAGGGGAAAAACTGTTTTTT.

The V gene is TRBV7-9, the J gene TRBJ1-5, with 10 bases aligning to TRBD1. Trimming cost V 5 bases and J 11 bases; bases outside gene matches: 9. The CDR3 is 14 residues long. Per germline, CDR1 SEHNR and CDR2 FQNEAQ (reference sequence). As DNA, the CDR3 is TGTGCCAGCAGCCCGGGACAGGGGATCGGTGCCCAGCATTTT. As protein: CASSPGQGIGAQHF.

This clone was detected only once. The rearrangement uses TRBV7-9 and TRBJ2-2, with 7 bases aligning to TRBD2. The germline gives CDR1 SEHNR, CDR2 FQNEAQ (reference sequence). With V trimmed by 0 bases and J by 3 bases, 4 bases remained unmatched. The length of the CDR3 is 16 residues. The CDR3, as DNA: TGTGCCAGCAGCTTAGCGGAAAGCGGGGACACCGGGGAGCTGTTTTTT. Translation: CASSLAESGDTGELFF.

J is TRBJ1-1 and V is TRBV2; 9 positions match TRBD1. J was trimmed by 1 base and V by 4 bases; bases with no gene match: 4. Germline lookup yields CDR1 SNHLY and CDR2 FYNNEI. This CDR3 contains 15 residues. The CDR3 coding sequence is TGTGCCAGCAGTGGGAGGGACAGGGAGAACACTGAAGCTTTCTTT. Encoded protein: CASSGRDRENTEAFF.

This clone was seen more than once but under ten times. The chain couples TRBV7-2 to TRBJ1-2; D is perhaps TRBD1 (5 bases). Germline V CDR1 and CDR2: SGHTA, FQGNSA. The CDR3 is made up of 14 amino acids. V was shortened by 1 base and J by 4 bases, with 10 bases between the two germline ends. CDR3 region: CASSLDQGSYGYTF. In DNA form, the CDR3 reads TGTGCCAGCAGCTTAGACCAGGGATCCTATGGCTACACCTTC. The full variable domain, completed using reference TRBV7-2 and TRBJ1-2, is GAGVSQSPSNKVTEKGKDVELRCDPISGHTALYWYRQSLGQGLEFLIYFQGNSAPDKSGLPSDRFSAERTGGSVSTLTIQRTQQEDSAVYLCASSLDQGSYGYTFGSGTRLTVV.

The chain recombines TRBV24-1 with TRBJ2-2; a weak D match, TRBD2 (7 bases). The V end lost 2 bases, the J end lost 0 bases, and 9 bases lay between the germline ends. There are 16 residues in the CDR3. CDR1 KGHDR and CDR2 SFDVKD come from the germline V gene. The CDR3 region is CATSDWEGANTGELFF. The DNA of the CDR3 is TGTGCCACCAGTGATTGGGAGGGGGCGAACACCGGGGAGCTGTTTTTT.

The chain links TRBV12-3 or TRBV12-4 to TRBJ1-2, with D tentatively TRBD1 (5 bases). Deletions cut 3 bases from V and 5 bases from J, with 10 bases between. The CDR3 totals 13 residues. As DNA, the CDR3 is TGTGCCAGCAGTTTCGCGACAGCGTATGGCTACACCTTC. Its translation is CASSFATAYGYTF.

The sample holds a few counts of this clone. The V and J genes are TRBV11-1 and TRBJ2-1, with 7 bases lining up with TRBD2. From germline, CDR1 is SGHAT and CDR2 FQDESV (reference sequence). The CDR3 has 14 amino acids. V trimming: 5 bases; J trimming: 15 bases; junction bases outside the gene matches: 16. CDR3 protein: CASSPITPGLGLFF. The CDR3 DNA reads TGTGCCAGCAGCCCGATTACTCCAGGACTAGGACTGTTCTTC.

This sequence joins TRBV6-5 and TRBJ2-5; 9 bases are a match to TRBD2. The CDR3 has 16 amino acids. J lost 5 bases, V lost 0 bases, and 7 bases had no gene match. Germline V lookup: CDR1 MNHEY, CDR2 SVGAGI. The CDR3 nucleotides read TGTGCCAGCAGTTACTCATTAGCGGGAGCCATGGAGACCCAGTACTTC. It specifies CASSYSLAGAMETQYF.

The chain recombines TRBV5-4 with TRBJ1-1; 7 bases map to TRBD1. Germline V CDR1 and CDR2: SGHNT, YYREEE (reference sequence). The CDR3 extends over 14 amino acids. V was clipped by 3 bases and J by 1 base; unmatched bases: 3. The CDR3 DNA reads TGTGCCAGCAGCTCTAGGGACAGGAACACTGAAGCTTTCTTT. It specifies CASSSRDRNTEAFF. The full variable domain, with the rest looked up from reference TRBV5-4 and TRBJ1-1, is ETGVTQSPTHLIKTRGQQVTLRCSSQSGHNTVSWYQQALGQGPQFIFQYYREEENGRGNFPPRFSGLQFPNYSSELNVNALELDDSALYLCASSSRDRNTEAFFGQGTRLTVV.

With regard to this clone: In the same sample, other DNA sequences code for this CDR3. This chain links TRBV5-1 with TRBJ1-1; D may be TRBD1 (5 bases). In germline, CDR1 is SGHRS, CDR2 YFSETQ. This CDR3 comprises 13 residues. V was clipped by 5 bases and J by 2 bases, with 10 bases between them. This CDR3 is CASSSQGNTEAFF. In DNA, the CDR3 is TGCGCCAGCAGTAGTCAGGGAAACACTGAAGCTTTCTTT.

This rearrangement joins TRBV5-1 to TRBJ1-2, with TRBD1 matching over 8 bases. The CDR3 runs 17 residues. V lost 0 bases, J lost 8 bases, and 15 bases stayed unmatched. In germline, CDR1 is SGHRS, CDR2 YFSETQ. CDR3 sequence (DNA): TGCGCCAGCAGCTTGGCCCAAGGAGCTACAGGGGGTCGAGGCTACACCTTC. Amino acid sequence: CASSLAQGATGGRGYTF.

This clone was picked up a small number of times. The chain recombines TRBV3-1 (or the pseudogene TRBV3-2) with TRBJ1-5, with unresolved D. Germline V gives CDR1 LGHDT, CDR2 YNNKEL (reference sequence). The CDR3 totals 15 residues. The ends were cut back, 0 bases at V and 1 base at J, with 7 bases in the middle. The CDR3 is CASSQELLSNQPQHF. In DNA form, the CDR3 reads TGTGCCAGCAGCCAAGAACTCCTCAGCAATCAGCCCCAGCATTTT.

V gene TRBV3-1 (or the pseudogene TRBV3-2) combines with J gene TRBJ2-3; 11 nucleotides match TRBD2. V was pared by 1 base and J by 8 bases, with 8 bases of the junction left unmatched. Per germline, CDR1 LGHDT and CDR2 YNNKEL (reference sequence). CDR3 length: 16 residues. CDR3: CASSQAVLAGGSTQYF. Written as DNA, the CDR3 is TGTGCCAGCAGCCAAGCTGTTCTAGCGGGAGGAAGTACGCAGTATTTT.

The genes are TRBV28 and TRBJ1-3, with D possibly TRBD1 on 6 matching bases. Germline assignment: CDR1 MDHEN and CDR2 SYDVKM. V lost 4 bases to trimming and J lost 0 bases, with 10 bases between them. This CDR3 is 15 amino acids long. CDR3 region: CASSYRARSGNTIYF. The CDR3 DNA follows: TGTGCCAGCAGTTACAGGGCCCGCTCTGGAAACACCATATATTTT.

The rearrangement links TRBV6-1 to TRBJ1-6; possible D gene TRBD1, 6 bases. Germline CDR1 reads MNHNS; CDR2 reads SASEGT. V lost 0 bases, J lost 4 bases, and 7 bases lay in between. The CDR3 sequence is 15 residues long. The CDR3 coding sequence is TGTGCCAGCAGTGAAGCGCAGGGGTATAATTCACCCCTCCACTTT. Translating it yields CASSEAQGYNSPLHF.

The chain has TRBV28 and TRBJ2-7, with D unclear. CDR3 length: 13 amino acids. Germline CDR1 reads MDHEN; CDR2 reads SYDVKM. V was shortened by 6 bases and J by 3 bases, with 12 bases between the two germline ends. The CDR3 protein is CASRQSVLYEQYF. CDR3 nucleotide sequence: TGTGCCAGCAGACAATCAGTGCTCTACGAGCAGTACTTC.